The clone carrying this TCR beta chain was observed a handful of times. This sample is drawn from a study of T-cell reconstitution after alpha-beta-depleted transplantation in children. The CDR3 is 12 residues long. V lost 0 bases and J lost 9; bases outside the gene matches: 0. Germline values: CDR1 LGHNA, CDR2 YNFKEQ. Unique molecular identifiers tagged the TCRbeta library. TCRdb redid the calling of the PCR reads with MiXCR, one entry per CDR3 protein. The sample holds a few hundred thousand distinct CDR3 sequences, 10% seen once. This material consisted of PBMCs from the stem cell graft donor, taken from the stem cell graft. The origin of this receptor is a human donor who donated a stem cell graft to a child with acute lymphoblastic leukemia. The V and J genes are TRBV4-2 and TRBJ2-5; 8 nucleotides align to TRBD2. Here the CDR3 reads CASSQDSGAQYF. CDR3 DNA: TGTGCCAGCAGCCAAGATAGCGGGGCCCAGTACTTC.